The rows below give T cell receptor beta chains drawn from one sample of a study of identical twins. One entry per CDR3 protein, called by TCRdb with MiXCR from the 5' RACE reads. This table has approximately 620,000 distinct CDR3 sequences, around 8.6% appearing once. The sample also formed part of further work on yellow fever vaccine responses in identical twins.

Sequences were obtained from PBMCs. Receptor source: a woman aged 18-35 years in good health. Each CDR3 is given with its conserved first and last residue. Fields, in order: J gene, V gene, D gene, clone size, CDR3 DNA, CDR3 protein. D genes are given only for firm matches. Clone size is stated in some rows and not others, as once, few, many or a class when expanded.

>TRBJ1-5|TRBV6-2/TRBV6-3|-|-
TGTGCCAGCAGCAAACGGGACTGGGGGCTTAGTCAGCCCCAGCATTTT
CASSKRDWGLSQPQHF
>TRBJ2-5|TRBV20-1|TRBD2|many
TGCAGTGCTGGACTAGCGGGGACCCAAGAGACCCAGTACTTC
CSAGLAGTQETQYF
>TRBJ2-1|TRBV27|TRBD1|few
TGTGCCAGCAGACTCGACAGGGCTTCCTACAATGAGCAGTTCTTC
CASRLDRASYNEQFF
>TRBJ2-1|TRBV11-1|-|-
TGTGCCAGCAGCCAAGAGACAGGCTACAATGAGCAGTTCTTC
CASSQETGYNEQFF
>TRBJ2-1|TRBV21-1|-|many
TGTGCCAGCAGCAAAGTTGCGGGAGCGATCAGTGAGCAGTTCTTC
CASSKVAGAISEQFF
>TRBJ2-5|TRBV24-1|TRBD1|few
TGTGCCACCAGTGATTGGGGACAGGAGGCGGAGACCCAGTACTTC
CATSDWGQEAETQYF
>TRBJ2-5|TRBV6-2/TRBV6-3|TRBD1|few
TGTGCCAGCAAAAAGACAGGGGGAGGAGAGACCCAGTACTTC
CASKKTGGGETQYF
>TRBJ2-7|TRBV10-3|-|-
TGTGCCATCAGTGAGGCCGGGACCTACGAGCAGTACTTC
CAISEAGTYEQYF
>TRBJ2-2|TRBV20-1|-|few
TGCAGTGCTAGAGATTCGAAGAAAGGCACCGGGGAGCTGTTTTTT
CSARDSKKGTGELFF
>TRBJ2-1|TRBV12-3/TRBV12-4|-|few
TGTGCCAGCAGGAAGGGCCTTTGGGAGCAGTTCTTC
CASRKGLWEQFF
>TRBJ2-1|TRBV27|-|-
TGTGCCAGCAGTTTATGGGGCGCGGGGCGGGATGAGCAGTTCTTC
CASSLWGAGRDEQFF
>TRBJ2-6|TRBV3-1|-|few
TGTGCCAGCAGCCACCATGTCGGGGCCGCCTCGGCCAACGTCCTGACTTTC
CASSHHVGAASANVLTF
>TRBJ2-7|TRBV12-3/TRBV12-4|TRBD1|many
TGTGCCAGCGGCCGGGAACAGGGGGCGATGTCCTACGAGCAGTACTTC
CASGREQGAMSYEQYF
>TRBJ2-5|TRBV4-1|TRBD2|-
TGCGCCAGCAGCCCAACTACTGACAGAATAGCGGGAAGGGAGACCCAGTACTTC
CASSPTTDRIAGRETQYF
>TRBJ1-1|TRBV29-1|-|-
TGCAGCGAGGTCGGAGTGCCCACTGAAGCTTTCTTT
CSEVGVPTEAFF
>TRBJ1-2|TRBV9|-|-
TGTGCCAGCAGCGTAGGGGAGGGGACTACTGACTATGGCTACACCTTC
CASSVGEGTTDYGYTF
>TRBJ2-7|TRBV5-1|-|-
TGCGCCAGCAGCCCGACGTACTCCTACGAGCAGTACTTC
CASSPTYSYEQYF
>TRBJ2-1|TRBV27|-|-
TGTGCCAGCCCAGGGACGAAGCAGTTCTTC
CASPGTKQFF
>TRBJ2-7|TRBV7-9|TRBD1|-
TGTGCCACAACAGGGGGTTTCTCCTACGAGCAGTACTTC
CATTGGFSYEQYF
>TRBJ2-3|TRBV12-3/TRBV12-4|TRBD1|-
TGTGCCCGCAGGCCCGTGGACAGGGGACTACAACGGGCAGATACGCAGTATTTT
CARRPVDRGLQRADTQYF
>TRBJ2-2|TRBV29-1|TRBD1|many
TGCAGCGTTTCAGGGGGCCACCTCGCCGGGGAGCTGTTTTTT
CSVSGGHLAGELFF
>TRBJ2-7|TRBV14|TRBD1|few
TGTGCCAGCAGCCACGGACAGGGGCGCTACGAGCAGTACTTC
CASSHGQGRYEQYF
>TRBJ1-4|TRBV7-8|TRBD1|-
TGTGCCAGCAGCCCGACGACAGGGGGGAATGAAAAACTGTTTTTT
CASSPTTGGNEKLFF
>TRBJ2-3|TRBV20-1|-|few
TGCAGTGCCTCACTCCCAGCGCATACAGATACGCAGTATTTT
CSASLPAHTDTQYF
>TRBJ2-2|TRBV5-1|TRBD2|few
TGCGCCAGCAGAGGGACTGCTAGCGGGAGCCCCGGGGAGCTGTTTTTT
CASRGTASGSPGELFF
>TRBJ2-5|TRBV11-1|-|few
TGTGCCAGCAGCTTAGCTGGGGACACCTTACAAGAGACCCAGTACTTC
CASSLAGDTLQETQYF
>TRBJ2-7|TRBV6-6|-|few
TGTGCCAGCACCCCAAGCCAGTCCTACGAGCAGTACTTC
CASTPSQSYEQYF
>TRBJ1-6|TRBV11-2|-|-
TGTGCCAGCAGTAAACAGCTTGTGGGTTCACCCCTCCACTTT
CASSKQLVGSPLHF
>TRBJ2-7|TRBV7-9|-|few
TGTGCCAGCAGCTTAGTGGGTCTAGCGTCATCCTACGAGCAGTACTTC
CASSLVGLASSYEQYF
>TRBJ2-7|TRBV28|-|-
TGTGCCAGCTCAGGGTGGGGAGGAACCTACGAGCAGTACTTC
CASSGWGGTYEQYF
>TRBJ2-7|TRBV12-3/TRBV12-4|-|-
TGTGCCAGCAGTTTAATGGTAACCTACGAGCAGTACTTC
CASSLMVTYEQYF
>TRBJ2-2|TRBV5-1|-|-
TGCGCCAGCAGCTTGGCTCGTTGGGAGCTGTTTTTT
CASSLARWELFF
>TRBJ1-1|TRBV15|TRBD1|-
TGTGCCACCAGCAGAGATGGCCCCCGGACAGGGGGAGCCACTGAAGCTTTCTTT
CATSRDGPRTGGATEAFF
>TRBJ2-1|TRBV2|-|few
TGTGCCAGCAGTGACTCTCTGTCCCATGAGCAGTTCTTC
CASSDSLSHEQFF
>TRBJ2-5|TRBV11-2|TRBD1|many
TGTGCCAGCAGCTTAGGGCCCGGGACAGAGGAGACCCAGTACTTC
CASSLGPGTEETQYF
>TRBJ2-2|TRBV7-6|-|few
TGTGCCAGCAGCCCCCAGACAACCACCGGGGAGCTGTTTTTT
CASSPQTTTGELFF
>TRBJ2-7|TRBV5-1|-|many
TGCGCCAGCAGCTTGGGGGGAGCGCGCAACGAGCAGTACTTC
CASSLGGARNEQYF
>TRBJ2-5|TRBV12-3/TRBV12-4|-|-
TGTGCCAGCAGTTTAGATCGGCTGCGGGAGACCCAGTACTTC
CASSLDRLRETQYF
>TRBJ2-2|TRBV29-1|TRBD1|-
TGCAGCGTTTCGGCGGACAGGGACACCGGGGAGCTGTTTTTT
CSVSADRDTGELFF
>TRBJ1-6|TRBV20-1|TRBD1|few
TGCAGTGCCCGGACAGGGGTGAGCTCCTATAATTCACCCCTCCACTTT
CSARTGVSSYNSPLHF
>TRBJ2-3|TRBV2|TRBD2|-
TGTGCCAGCAGTGAAGTGACTAGCGGGGGGGAAGTAACAGATACGCAGTATTTT
CASSEVTSGGEVTDTQYF
>TRBJ2-2|TRBV10-2|TRBD1|few
TGCGCCAGCAGTCCGACAGGGGGGCTTACCGGGGAGCTGTTTTTT
CASSPTGGLTGELFF
>TRBJ2-3|TRBV6-5|-|many
TGTGCCAGCAGTTACAACAGGGTAGATACGCAGTATTTT
CASSYNRVDTQYF
>TRBJ2-1|TRBV12-3/TRBV12-4|TRBD2|few
TGTGCCAGCAGTATGGGACTAGCGGGGGCCTCCTACAATGAGCAGTTCTTC
CASSMGLAGASYNEQFF
>TRBJ2-2|TRBV20-1|-|-
TGCAGTGCTAGAACTACAGGGGGGGGAAACACCGGGGAGCTGTTTTTT
CSARTTGGGNTGELFF
>TRBJ2-6|TRBV11-3|-|many
TGTGCCAGCAGCTTAGTCACGCAACGCCAACAGGGTTCTCTGATGAGGGCCAACGTCCTGACTTTC
CASSLVTQRQQGSLMRANVLTF
>TRBJ2-7|TRBV11-2|-|few
TGTGCCAGCAGCTTAGGACGAATCGAGCAGTACTTC
CASSLGRIEQYF
>TRBJ1-2|TRBV6-5|-|few
TGTGCCAGCAGTTACTTAGGCGGGGGGGACTATGGCTACACCTTC
CASSYLGGGDYGYTF
>TRBJ2-1|TRBV24-1|-|few
TGTGCCACCAGCCCATTCGGGACTTACAATGAGCAGTTCTTC
CATSPFGTYNEQFF
>TRBJ1-4|TRBV29-1|-|few
TGCAGCGCCTCGGGAAGCCCAGCAACTAATGAAAAACTGTTTTTT
CSASGSPATNEKLFF
>TRBJ2-7|TRBV3-1|-|many
TGTGCCAGCAGCGCACACCAGGACTACGAGCAGTACTTC
CASSAHQDYEQYF
>TRBJ2-1|TRBV13|-|few
TGTGCCAGCAGCCAAAAAAGAGGGTTGTACAATGAGCAGTTCTTC
CASSQKRGLYNEQFF
>TRBJ1-6|TRBV28|-|few
TGTGCCAGCAGTTTGTCCCGACCCAATTCACCCCTCCACTTT
CASSLSRPNSPLHF
>TRBJ2-2|TRBV28|-|-
TGTGCCAGCAGTTTATTTACAGGGTTCACCGGGGAGCTGTTTTTT
CASSLFTGFTGELFF
>TRBJ2-7|TRBV10-3|TRBD2|-
TGTGCCATCAGTGAACTAGCGGGATCCTACGAGCAGTACTTC
CAISELAGSYEQYF